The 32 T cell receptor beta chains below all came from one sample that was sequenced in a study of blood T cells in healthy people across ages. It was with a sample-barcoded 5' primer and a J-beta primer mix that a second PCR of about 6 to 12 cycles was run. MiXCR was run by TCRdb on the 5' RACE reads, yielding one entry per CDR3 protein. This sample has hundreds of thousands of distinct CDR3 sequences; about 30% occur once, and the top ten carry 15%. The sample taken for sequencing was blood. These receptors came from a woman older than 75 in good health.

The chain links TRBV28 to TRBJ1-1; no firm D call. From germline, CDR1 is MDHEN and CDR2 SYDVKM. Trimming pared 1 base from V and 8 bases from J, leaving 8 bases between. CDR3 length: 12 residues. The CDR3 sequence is CASSLSPREAFF. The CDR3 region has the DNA TGTGCCAGCAGTTTATCCCCGAGAGAAGCTTTCTTT.

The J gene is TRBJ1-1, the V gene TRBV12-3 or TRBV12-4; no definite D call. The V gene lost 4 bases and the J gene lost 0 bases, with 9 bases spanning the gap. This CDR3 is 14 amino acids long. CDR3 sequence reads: CASSSAGLNTEAFF. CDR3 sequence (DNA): TGTGCCAGCAGTTCTGCGGGTCTGAACACTGAAGCTTTCTTT.

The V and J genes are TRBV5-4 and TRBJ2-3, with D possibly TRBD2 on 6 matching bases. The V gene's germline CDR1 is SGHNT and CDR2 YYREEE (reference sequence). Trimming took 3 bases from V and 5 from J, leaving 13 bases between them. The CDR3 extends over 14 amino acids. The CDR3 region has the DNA TGTGCCAGCAGCTCATTGGGAGGCGTAGATACGCAGTATTTT. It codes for CASSSLGGVDTQYF.

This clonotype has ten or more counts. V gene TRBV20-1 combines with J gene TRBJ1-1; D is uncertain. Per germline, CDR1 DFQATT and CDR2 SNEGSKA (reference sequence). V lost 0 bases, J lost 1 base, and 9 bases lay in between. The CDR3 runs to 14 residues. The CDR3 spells CSARDHLQNTEAFF. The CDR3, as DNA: TGCAGTGCTAGAGATCACTTACAGAACACTGAAGCTTTCTTT.

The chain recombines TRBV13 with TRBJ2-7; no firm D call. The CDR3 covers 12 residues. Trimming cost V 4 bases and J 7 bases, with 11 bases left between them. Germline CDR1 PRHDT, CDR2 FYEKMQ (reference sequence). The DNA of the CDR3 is TGTGCCAGCAGCTCCTCCTCACGTGAGCAGTACTTC. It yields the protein CASSSSSREQYF.

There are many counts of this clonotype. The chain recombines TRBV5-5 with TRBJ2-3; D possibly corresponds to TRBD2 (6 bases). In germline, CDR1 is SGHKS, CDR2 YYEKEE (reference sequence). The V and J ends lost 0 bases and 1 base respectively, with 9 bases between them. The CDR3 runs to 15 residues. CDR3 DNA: TGTGCCAGCAGCTTGGGCGGGGCCCGCACAGATACGCAGTATTTT. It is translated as CASSLGGARTDTQYF. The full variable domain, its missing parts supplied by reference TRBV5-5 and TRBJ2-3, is DAGVTQSPTHLIKTRGQQVTLRCSPISGHKSVSWYQQVLGQGPQFIFQYYEKEERGRGNFPDRFSARQFPNYSSELNVNALLLGDSALYLCASSLGGARTDTQYFGPGTRLTVL.

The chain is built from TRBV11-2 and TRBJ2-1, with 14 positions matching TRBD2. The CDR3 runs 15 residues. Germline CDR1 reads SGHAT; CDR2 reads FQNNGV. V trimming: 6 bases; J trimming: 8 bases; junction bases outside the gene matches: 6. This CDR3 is CASSLGLAGVYEQFF. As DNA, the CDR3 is TGTGCCAGCAGTCTGGGACTAGCGGGAGTATATGAGCAGTTCTTC.

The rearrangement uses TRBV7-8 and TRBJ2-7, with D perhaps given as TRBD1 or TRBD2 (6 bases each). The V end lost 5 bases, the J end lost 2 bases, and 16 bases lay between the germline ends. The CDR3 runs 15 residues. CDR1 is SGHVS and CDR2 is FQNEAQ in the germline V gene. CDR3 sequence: CASSPEGGYAYEQYF. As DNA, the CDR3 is TGTGCCAGCAGCCCAGAGGGGGGATATGCCTACGAGCAGTACTTC. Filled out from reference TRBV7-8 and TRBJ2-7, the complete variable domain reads GAGVSQSPRYKVAKRGQDVALRCDPISGHVSLFWYQQALGQGPEFLTYFQNEAQLDKSGLPSDRFFAERPEGSVSTLKIQRTQQEDSAVYLCASSPEGGYAYEQYFGPGTRLTVT.

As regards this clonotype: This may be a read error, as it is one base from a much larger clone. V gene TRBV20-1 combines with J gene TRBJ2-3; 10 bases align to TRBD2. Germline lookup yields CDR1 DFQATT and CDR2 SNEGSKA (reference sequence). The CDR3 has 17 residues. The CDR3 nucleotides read TGCAGTGCTGGAGACCGGGCAAGCGGGGGGGCGGCAGATACGCAGTATTTT. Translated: CSAGDRASGGAADTQYF.

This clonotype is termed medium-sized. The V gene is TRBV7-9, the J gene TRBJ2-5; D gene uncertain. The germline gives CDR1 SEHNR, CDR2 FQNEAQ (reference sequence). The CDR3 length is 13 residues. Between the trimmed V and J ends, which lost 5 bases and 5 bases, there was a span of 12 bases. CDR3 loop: CASSPKGPETQYF. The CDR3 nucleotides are TGTGCCAGCAGCCCTAAGGGCCCCGAGACCCAGTACTTC.

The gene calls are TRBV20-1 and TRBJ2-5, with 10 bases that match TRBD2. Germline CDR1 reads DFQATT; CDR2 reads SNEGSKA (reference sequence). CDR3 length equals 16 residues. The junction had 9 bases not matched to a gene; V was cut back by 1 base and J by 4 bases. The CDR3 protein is CSARVGGLAGVETQYF. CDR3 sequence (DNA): TGCAGTGCTAGAGTGGGGGGGCTAGCGGGAGTAGAGACCCAGTACTTC.

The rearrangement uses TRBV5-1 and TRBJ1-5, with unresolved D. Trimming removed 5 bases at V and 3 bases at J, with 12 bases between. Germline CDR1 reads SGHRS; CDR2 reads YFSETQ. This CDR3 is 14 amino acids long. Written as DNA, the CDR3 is TGCGCCAGCAGTGCTACAGATATCAATCAGCCCCAGCATTTT. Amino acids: CASSATDINQPQHF.

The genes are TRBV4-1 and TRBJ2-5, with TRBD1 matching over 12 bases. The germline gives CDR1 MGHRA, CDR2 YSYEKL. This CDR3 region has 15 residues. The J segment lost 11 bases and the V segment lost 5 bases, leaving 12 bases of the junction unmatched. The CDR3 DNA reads TGCGCCAGCAGCAGGAAGGGGACAGGGGGCGGTGAGCAGTACTTC. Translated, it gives CASSRKGTGGGEQYF.

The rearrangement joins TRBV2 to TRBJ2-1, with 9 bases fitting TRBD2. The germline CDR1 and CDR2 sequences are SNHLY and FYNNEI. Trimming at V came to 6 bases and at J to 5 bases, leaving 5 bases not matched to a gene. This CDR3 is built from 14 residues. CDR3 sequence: CASRLAGPDNEQFF. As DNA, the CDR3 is TGTGCCAGCAGGCTAGCGGGGCCCGACAATGAGCAGTTCTTC.

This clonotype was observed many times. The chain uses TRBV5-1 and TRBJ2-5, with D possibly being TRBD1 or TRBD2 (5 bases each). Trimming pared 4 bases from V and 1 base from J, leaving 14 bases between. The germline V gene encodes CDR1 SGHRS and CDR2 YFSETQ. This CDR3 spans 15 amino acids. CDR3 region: CASSGTQGPQETQYF. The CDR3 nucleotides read TGCGCCAGCAGCGGGACCCAAGGGCCCCAAGAGACCCAGTACTTC.

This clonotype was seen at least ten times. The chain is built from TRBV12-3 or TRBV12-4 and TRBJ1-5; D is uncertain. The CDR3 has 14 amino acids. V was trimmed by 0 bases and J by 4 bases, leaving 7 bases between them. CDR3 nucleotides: TGTGCCAGCAGTTTAGCGCTCCCTAATCAGCCCCAGCATTTT. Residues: CASSLALPNQPQHF.

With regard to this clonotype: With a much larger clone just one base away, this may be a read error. CDR3 DNA: TGTGCCATCAGCCCCGCAGCGGGGGCGGGAGAGACCCAGTACTTC. It encodes CAISPAAGAGETQYF. The chain combines TRBV10-3 with TRBJ2-5, with 8 bases that match TRBD2. Trimming took 6 bases from V and 4 from J; bases not matched to a gene: 10. From germline, CDR1 is ENHRY and CDR2 SYGVKD. CDR3 size: 15 residues.

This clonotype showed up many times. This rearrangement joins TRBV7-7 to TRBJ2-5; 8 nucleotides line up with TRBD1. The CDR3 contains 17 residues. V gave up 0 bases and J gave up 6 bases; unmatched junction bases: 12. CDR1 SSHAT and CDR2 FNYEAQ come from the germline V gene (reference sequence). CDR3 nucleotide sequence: TGTGCCAGCAGCTTAGCGCCCGGAAGGACAGGGTGTAAGACCCAGTACTTC. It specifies CASSLAPGRTGCKTQYF.

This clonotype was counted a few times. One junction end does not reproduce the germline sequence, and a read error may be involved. The CDR3 DNA follows: TGTACCACCAGTGATCTTAGCGGGGGGGTTGTTAATGAGCAGTTCTTC. Protein: CTTSDLSGGVVNEQFF. The rearrangement uses TRBV24-1 and TRBJ2-1; 11 nucleotides align to TRBD2. CDR3 length equals 16 residues. Germline V gene data show CDR1 as KGHDR and CDR2 as SFDVKD.

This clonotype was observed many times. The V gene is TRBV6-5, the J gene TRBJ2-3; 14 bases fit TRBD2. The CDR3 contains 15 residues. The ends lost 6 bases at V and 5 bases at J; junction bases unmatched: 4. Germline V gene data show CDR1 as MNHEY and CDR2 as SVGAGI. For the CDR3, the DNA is TGTGCCAGCAGCACCGGACTAGCGGGGGGAGATACGCAGTATTTT. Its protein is CASSTGLAGGDTQYF.

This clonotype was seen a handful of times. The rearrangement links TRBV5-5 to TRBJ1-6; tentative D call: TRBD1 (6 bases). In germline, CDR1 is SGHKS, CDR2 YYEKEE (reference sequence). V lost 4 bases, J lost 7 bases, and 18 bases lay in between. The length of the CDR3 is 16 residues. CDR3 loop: CASSPNRETRNSPLHF. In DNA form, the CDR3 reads TGTGCCAGCAGCCCGAACAGGGAAACAAGAAATTCACCCCTCCACTTT. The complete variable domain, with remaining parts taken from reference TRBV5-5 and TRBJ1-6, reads DAGVTQSPTHLIKTRGQQVTLRCSPISGHKSVSWYQQVLGQGPQFIFQYYEKEERGRGNFPDRFSARQFPNYSSELNVNALLLGDSALYLCASSPNRETRNSPLHFGNGTRLTVT.

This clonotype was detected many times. As DNA, the CDR3 is TGTGCCAGCAGCTTAACGTTGAGGGGAGGGCAGATCACCTTC. It specifies CASSLTLRGGQITF. This chain uses TRBV7-3 with TRBJ1-2; D possibly corresponds to TRBD1 (5 bases). The V end lost 0 bases, the J end lost 13 bases, and 18 bases lay between the germline ends. Per the germline V gene, CDR1 is SGHTA and CDR2 is FQGTGA. This CDR3 contains 14 residues.

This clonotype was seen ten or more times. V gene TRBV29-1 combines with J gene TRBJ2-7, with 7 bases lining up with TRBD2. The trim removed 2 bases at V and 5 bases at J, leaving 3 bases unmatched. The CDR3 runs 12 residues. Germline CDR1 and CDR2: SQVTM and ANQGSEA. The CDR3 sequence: CSVEQRGHEQYF. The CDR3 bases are TGCAGCGTTGAACAGCGGGGTCACGAGCAGTACTTC.

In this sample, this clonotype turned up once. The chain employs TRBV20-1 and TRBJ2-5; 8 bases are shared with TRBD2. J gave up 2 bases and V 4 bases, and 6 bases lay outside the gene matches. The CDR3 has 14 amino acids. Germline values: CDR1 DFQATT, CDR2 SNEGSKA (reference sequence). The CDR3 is CSATFGGGQETQYF. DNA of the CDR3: TGCAGTGCTACTTTTGGCGGGGGGCAAGAGACCCAGTACTTC.

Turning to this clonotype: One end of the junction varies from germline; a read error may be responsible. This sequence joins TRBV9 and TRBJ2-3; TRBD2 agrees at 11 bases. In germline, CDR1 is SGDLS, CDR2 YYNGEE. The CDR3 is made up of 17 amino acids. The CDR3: CANSPNELAGGTDTQYF. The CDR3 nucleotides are TGTGCCAACAGCCCAAATGAGCTAGCGGGGGGTACAGATACGCAGTATTTT.

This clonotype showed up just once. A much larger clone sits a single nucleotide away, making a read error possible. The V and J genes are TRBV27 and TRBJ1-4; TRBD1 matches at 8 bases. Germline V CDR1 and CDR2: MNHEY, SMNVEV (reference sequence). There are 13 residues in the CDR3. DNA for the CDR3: TGTGCCAGCAGTTCAGGGGGCAAGGAAAAACGGTTTTTT. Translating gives CASSSGGKEKRFF.

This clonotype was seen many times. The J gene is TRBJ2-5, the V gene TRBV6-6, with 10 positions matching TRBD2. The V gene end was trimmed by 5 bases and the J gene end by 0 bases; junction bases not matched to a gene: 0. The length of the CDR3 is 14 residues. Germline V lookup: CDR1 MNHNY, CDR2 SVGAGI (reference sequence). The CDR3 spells CASSGTSDQETQYF. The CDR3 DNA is TGTGCCAGCAGTGGGACTAGCGACCAAGAGACCCAGTACTTC.

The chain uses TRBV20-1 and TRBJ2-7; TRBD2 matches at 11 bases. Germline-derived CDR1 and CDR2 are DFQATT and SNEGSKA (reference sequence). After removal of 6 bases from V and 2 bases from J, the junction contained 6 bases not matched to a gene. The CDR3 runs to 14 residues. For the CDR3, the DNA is TGCAGTGCGACGGGGACTAGCGGACCCTACGAGCAGTACTTC. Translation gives CSATGTSGPYEQYF.

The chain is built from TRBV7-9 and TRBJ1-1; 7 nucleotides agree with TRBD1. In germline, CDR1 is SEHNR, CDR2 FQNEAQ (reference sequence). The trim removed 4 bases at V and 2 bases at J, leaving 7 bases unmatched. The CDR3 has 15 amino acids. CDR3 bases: TGTGCCAGCAGCTCAGGGGGGGCCGAAAACACTGAAGCTTTCTTT. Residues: CASSSGGAENTEAFF.

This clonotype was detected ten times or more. The DNA for the CDR3 is TGCAGTGCTAGAGAGGTAGCGGGGGGCTACACAGATACGCAGTATTTT. It codes for CSAREVAGGYTDTQYF. This chain connects TRBV20-1 to TRBJ2-3; 10 nucleotides line up with TRBD2. Trimming took 0 bases from V and 2 from J; bases not matched to a gene: 5. CDR3 length equals 16 residues. Germline V gene data show CDR1 as DFQATT and CDR2 as SNEGSKA (reference sequence).

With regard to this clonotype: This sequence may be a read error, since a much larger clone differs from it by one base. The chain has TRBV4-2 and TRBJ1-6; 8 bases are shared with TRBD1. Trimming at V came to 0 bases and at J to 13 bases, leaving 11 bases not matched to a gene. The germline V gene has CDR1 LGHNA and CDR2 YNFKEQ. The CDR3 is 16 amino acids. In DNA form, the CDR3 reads TGTGCCAGCAGCCAAGAAGTATGGACAGGGATAATCCCCCTCCACTTT. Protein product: CASSQEVWTGIIPLHF.

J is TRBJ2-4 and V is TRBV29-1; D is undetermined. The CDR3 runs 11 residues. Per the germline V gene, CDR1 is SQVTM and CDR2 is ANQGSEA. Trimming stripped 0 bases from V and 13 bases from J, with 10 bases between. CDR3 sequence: CSVEDGIGQYF. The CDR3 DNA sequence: TGCAGCGTTGAAGACGGAATAGGGCAGTACTTC.